Described below is a single T cell receptor (beta chain) sequence and its context. As yet, its antigen is unknown. Treatment noted: roughly 11-day PBMC culture with coronavirus spike peptide pools or control peptides (ViraFEST assay). From germline, CDR1 is LNHDA and CDR2 SQIVND (reference sequence). This CDR3 has 16 residues. V lost 5 bases to trimming and J lost 7 bases, with 21 bases between them. This entry comes from a study of vaccination and CD4 T cells after COVID-19. Oncomine TCR Beta short-read sequencing was applied to DNA from cultured CD4+ T cells. Each CDR3 protein is one row after TCRdb ran MiXCR on the PCR reads. This sample yields roughly 25,000 distinct CDR3 sequences, of which roughly 62% are seen a single time; roughly 22% belongs to the top ten.

This sample comprised CD4+ T cells from blood, cultured in vitro, obtained after SARS-CoV-2 vaccination. This TCR derives from a human donor who received a COVID-19 vaccine. The rearrangement links TRBV19 to TRBJ2-1, with D perhaps matching TRBD2 (6 bases). CDR3 loop: CASSVSLGGVRNEQFF. In DNA form, the CDR3 reads TGTGCCAGTAGTGTATCCCTTGGCGGGGTTAGGAATGAGCAGTTCTTC.